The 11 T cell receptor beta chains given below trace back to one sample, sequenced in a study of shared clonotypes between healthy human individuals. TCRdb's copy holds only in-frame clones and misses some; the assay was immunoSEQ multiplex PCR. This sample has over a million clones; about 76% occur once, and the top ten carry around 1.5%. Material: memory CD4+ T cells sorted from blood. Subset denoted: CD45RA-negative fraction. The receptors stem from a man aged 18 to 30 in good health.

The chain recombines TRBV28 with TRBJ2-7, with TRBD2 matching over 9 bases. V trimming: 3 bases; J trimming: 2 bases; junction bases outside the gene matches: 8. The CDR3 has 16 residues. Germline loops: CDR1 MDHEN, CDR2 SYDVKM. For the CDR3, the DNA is TGTGCCAGCAGTTTCCTCGCGGGGGGGCCGGCCTACGAGCAGTACTTC. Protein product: CASSFLAGGPAYEQYF.

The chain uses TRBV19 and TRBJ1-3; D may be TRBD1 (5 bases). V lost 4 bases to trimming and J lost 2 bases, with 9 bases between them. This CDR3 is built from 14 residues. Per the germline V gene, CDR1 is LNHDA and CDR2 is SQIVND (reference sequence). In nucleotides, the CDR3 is TGTGCCAGTAGTACCGGGACCCCTGGAAACACCATATATTTT. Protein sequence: CASSTGTPGNTIYF.

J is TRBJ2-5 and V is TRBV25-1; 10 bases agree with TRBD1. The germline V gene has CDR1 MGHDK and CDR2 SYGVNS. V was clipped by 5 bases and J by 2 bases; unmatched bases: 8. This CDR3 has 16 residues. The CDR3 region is CASSRPTGGLQETQYF. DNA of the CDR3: TGTGCCAGCAGTCGTCCGACAGGGGGCCTTCAAGAGACCCAGTACTTC.

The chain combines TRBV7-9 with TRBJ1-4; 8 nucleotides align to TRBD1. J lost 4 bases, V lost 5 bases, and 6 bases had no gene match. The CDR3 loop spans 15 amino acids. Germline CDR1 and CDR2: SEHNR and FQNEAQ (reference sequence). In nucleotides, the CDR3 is TGTGCCAGCAGCCTGATACAGGGGGTTAATGAAAAACTGTTTTTT. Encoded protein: CASSLIQGVNEKLFF. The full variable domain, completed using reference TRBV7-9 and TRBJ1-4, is DTGVSQNPRHKITKRGQNVTFRCDPISEHNRLYWYRQTLGQGPEFLTYFQNEAQLEKSRLLSDRFSAERPKGSFSTLEIQRTEQGDSAMYLCASSLIQGVNEKLFFGSGTQLSVL.

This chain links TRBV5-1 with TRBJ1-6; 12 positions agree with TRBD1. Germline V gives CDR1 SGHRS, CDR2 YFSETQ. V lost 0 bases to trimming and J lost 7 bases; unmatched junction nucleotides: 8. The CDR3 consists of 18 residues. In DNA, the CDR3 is TGCGCCAGCAGCTTGGTGGGGACAGGGGGCTCGGGGAATTCACCCCTCCACTTT. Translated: CASSLVGTGGSGNSPLHF.

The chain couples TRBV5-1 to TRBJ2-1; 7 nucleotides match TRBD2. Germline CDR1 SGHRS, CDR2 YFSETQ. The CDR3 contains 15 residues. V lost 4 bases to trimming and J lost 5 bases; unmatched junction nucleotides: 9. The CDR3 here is CASSVTSRRDNEQFF. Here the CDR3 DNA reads TGCGCCAGCAGCGTGACTAGCCGGAGGGACAATGAGCAGTTCTTC. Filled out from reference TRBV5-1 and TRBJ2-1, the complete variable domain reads KAGVTQTPRYLIKTRGQQVTLSCSPISGHRSVSWYQQTPGQGLQFLFEYFSETQRNKGNFPGRFSGRQFSNSRSEMNVSTLELGDSALYLCASSVTSRRDNEQFFGPGTRLTVL.

The CDR3 is CSASSGRGYEQYF. In nucleotides, the CDR3 is TGCAGCGCCTCGAGCGGGAGAGGGTACGAGCAGTACTTC. This chain connects TRBV29-1 to TRBJ2-7; 8 bases line up with TRBD2. The CDR3 length is 13 residues. Germline V gives CDR1 SQVTM, CDR2 ANQGSEA. Trimming cost V 7 bases and J 4 bases; bases outside gene matches: 9.

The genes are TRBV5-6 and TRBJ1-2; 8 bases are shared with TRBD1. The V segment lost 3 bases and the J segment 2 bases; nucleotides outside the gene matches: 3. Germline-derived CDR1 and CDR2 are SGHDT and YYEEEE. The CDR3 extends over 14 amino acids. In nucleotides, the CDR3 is TGTGCCAGCAGCTCGACAGGGGTCAACTATGGCTACACCTTC. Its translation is CASSSTGVNYGYTF.

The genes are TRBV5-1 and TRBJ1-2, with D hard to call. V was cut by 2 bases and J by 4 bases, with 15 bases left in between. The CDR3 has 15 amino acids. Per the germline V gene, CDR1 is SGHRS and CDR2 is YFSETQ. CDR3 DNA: TGCGCCAGCAGCTTTGGCGAGGGTAAAGGCTATGGCTACACCTTC. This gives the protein CASSFGEGKGYGYTF.

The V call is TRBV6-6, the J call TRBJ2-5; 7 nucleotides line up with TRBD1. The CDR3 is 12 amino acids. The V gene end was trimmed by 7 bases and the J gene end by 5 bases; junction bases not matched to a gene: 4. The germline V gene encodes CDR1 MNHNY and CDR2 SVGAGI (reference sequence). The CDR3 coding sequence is TGTGCCAGCAAGACAGGGAAGGAGACCCAGTACTTC. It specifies CASKTGKETQYF.

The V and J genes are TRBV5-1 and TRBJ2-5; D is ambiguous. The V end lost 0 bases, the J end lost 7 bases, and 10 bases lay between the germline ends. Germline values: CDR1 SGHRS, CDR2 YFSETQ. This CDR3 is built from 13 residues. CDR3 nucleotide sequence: TGCGCCAGCAGCTTGGGACCTTCTGGGACCCAGTACTTC. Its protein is CASSLGPSGTQYF.